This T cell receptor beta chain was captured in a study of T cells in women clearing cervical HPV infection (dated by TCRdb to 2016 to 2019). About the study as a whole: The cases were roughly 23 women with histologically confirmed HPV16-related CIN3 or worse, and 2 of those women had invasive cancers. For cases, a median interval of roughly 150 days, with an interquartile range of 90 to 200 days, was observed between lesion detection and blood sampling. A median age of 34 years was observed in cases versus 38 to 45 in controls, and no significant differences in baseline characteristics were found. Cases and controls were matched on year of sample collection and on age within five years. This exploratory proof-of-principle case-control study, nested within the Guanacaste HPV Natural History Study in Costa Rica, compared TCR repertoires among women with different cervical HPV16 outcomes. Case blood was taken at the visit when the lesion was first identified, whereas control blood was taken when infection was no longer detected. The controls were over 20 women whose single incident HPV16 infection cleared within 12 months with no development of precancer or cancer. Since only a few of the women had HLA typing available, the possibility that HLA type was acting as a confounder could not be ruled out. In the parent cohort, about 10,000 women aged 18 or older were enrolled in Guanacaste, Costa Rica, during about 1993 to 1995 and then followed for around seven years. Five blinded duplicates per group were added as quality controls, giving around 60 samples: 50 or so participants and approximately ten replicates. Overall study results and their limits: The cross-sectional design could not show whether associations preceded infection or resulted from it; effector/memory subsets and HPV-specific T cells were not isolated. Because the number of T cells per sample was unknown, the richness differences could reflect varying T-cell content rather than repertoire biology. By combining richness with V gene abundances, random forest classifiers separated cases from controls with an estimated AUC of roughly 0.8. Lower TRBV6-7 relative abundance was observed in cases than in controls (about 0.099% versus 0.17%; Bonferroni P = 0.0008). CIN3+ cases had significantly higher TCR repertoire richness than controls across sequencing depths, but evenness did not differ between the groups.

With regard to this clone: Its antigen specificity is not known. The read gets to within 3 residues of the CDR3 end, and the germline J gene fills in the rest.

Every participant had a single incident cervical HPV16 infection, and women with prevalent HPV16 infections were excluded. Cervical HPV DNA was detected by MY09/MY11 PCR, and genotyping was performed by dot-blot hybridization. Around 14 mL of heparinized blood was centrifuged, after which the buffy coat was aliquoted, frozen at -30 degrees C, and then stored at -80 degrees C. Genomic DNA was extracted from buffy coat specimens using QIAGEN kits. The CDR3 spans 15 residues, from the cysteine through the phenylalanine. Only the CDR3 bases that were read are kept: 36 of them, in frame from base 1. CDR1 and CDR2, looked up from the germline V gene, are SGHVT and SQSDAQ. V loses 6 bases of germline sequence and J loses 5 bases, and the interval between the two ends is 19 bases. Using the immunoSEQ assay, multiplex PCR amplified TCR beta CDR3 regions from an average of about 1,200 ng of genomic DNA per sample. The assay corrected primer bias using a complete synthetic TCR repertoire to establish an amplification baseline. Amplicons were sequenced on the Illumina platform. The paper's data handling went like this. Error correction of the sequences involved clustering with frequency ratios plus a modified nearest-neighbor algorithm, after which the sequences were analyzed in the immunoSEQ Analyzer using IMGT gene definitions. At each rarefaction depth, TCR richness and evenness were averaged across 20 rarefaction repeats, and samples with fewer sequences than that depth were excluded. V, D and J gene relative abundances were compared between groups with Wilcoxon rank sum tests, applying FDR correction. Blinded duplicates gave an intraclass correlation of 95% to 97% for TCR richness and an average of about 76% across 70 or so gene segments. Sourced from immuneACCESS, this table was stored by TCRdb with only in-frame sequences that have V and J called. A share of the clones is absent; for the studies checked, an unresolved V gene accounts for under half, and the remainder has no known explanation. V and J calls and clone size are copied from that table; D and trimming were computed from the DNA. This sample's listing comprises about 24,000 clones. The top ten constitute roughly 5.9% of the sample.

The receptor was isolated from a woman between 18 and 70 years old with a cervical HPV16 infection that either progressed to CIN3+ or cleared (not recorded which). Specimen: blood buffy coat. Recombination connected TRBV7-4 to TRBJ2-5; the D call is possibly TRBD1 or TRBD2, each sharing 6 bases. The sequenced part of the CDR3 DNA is TGTGCCAGCAGGGGAGGAGGTGGGGGCAGGGAGACC. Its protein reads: CASRGGGGGRET. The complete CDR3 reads CASRGGGGGRETQYF.